This paragraph reports one TCR beta chain. The CDR3 runs 14 residues. From germline, CDR1 is SGHAT and CDR2 FQDESV (reference sequence). Trimming pared 4 bases from V and 6 bases from J, leaving 16 bases between. This entry is derived from a study of CD8+ T cells in alopecia areata. The wider study: Those treated were given oral tofacitinib at 5 to 10 mg twice daily.

Following RNA extraction, reverse transcription yielded cDNA that acted as the sequencing template. Clones were sequenced by immunoSEQ multiplex PCR, and TCRdb holds only the in-frame ones, with some missing. Among 100,000 to 150,000 clones listed, around 49% were seen once. The starting material was CD8+ T cells sorted from blood, obtained at week 0. V usage is TRBV11-1 and J usage is TRBJ2-7, with D possibly called TRBD1 or TRBD2 (5 bases each). This clonotype was sampled from a human donor with alopecia areata. DNA of the CDR3: TGTGCCAGCAGCTGGACCCTTCCGGGACCCGAGCAGTACTTC. Translated: CASSWTLPGPEQYF.